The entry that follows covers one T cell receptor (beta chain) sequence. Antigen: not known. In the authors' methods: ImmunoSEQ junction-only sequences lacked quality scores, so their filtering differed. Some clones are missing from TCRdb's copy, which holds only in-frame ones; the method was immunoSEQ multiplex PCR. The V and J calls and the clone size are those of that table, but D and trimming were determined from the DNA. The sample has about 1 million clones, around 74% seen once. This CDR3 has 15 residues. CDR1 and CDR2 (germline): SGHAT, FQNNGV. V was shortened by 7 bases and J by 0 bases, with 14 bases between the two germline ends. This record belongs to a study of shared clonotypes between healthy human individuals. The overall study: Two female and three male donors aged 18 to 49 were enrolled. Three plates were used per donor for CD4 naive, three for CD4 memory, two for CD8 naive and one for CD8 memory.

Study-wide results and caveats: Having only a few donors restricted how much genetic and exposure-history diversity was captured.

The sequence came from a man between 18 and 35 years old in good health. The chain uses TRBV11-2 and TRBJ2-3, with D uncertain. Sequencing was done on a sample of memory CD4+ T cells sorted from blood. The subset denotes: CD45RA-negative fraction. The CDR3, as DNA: TGTGCCAGCACCCCGTCGGCAAGGAGCACAGATACGCAGTATTTT. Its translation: CASTPSARSTDTQYF. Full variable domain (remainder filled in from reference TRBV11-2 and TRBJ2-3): EAGVAQSPRYKIIEKRQSVAFWCNPISGHATLYWYQQILGQGPKLLIQFQNNGVVDDSQLPKDRFSAERLKGVDSTLKIQPAKLEDSAVYLCASTPSARSTDTQYFGPGTRLTVL.